This T cell receptor (beta chain) was identified in a study of T cell responses to AZD1222 COVID-19 vaccine. CDR1 and CDR2 (germline): SGHTA, FQGNSA. Trimming took off 6 bases at V and 0 bases at J, with 22 bases between the two ends. The CDR3 contains 18 residues. The data were produced by immunoSEQ multiplex PCR, yet TCRdb's version contains in-frame clones alone and is incomplete. The data show 60,000 to 85,000 clones, with around 87% seen just once and around 19% held by the top ten. Sequencing was performed on peripheral blood, taken 28 days after the second AZD1222 dose. The V call is TRBV7-2, the J call TRBJ2-3; TRBD1 is a possible D gene (5 bases). The receptor comes from an adult who received the AZD1222 COVID-19 vaccine. The CDR3 bases are TGTGCCAGCAGTCGCGGACACGGCTATTCAATAAGCACAGATACGCAGTATTTT. Its translation: CASSRGHGYSISTDTQYF.